This TCR beta chain came from a study of blood T cell repertoires in COVID-19. Study background: The United States, Italy and Spain supplied acute and convalescent COVID-19 samples. Sources were T cells, B-cell-depleted T cells, or PBMCs; the material itself was cDNA or gDNA.

CDR1 is LNHDA, CDR2 SQIVND, per germline (reference sequence). This CDR3 contains 16 residues. V shed 7 bases and J 4 bases; nucleotides not matched to a gene: 8. Source study methods: Nucleated cell number was recorded as an estimate derived from reference gene primer amplification. The assay was immunoSEQ multiplex PCR, and TCRdb's table has in-frame clones only and misses some. The V and J calls and clone size were taken over from that table, and D and trimming were inferred from the DNA. This sample carries approximately 34,000 clones, over 70% of them seen once, and the ten largest clones take 3.1%.

The chain joins TRBV19 to TRBJ2-1; 12 bases fit TRBD2. Sequenced sample: peripheral blood. This receptor was obtained from a man in his 70s with COVID-19, enrolled during active disease. CDR3 sequence reads: CASKGGLAGTYNEQFF. CDR3 DNA: TGTGCCAGTAAAGGCGGACTAGCGGGAACTTACAATGAGCAGTTCTTC.